A selection of T cell receptor beta chains follows, all from one sample in a study of blood T cells in healthy people across ages. TCRdb itself ran the 5' RACE reads through MiXCR, one entry per CDR3 protein. The sample lists about 1.1 million distinct CDR3 sequences, 35% to 40% occurring once. The sequenced sample was blood. All receptors derive from a man younger than 30 in good health. Each CDR3 is given without its conserved first and last residue. Fields, in order: J gene, V gene, CDR3 protein.

TRBJ2-3 | TRBV4-3 | ASSQGPRTSSSDTQY
TRBJ1-1 | TRBV28 | ASGSTGGSGTEAF
TRBJ1-1 | TRBV12-3/TRBV12-4 | ASSLARKQGGTEAF
TRBJ1-1 | TRBV4-1 | ASSQPGPSIKAF
TRBJ1-1 | TRBV7-2 | ASSLGSGEAF
TRBJ1-1 | TRBV20-1 | SARRTSRAF
TRBJ2-7 | TRBV6-2/TRBV6-3 | ASSYFETGEQY
TRBJ1-1 | TRBV11-2 | ASSQLEFSEAF
TRBJ1-1 | TRBV20-1 | SANPLTVNTEAF
TRBJ2-5 | TRBV7-9 | ASSRGTDQETQY
TRBJ2-7 | TRBV20-1 | SAGLADSYEQY
TRBJ2-1 | TRBV18 | ASSPRSDSYNEQF
TRBJ1-5 | TRBV20-1 | SASFRVSNQPQH
TRBJ2-4 | TRBV7-2 | ASSLVGREENIQY
TRBJ1-6 | TRBV5-1 | ALDSPLH
TRBJ2-3 | TRBV2 | ASSTGLAGGIDTQY
TRBJ1-2 | TRBV20-1 | SAVDREDYGYT
TRBJ1-3 | TRBV12-3/TRBV12-4 | ASSFGGSGNTIY
TRBJ2-1 | TRBV9 | ASSPRVGVSDEQF
TRBJ1-6 | TRBV5-1 | ASQMGQTKGSPLH
TRBJ1-4 | TRBV7-2 | ASSETGAGSNEELF
TRBJ2-3 | TRBV5-1 | ASSRRVLGGGTTDAQY
TRBJ1-2 | TRBV25-1 | ASSDGATFGAYGYT
TRBJ2-1 | TRBV3-1 | ASSQDVDRGPGEQF
TRBJ2-5 | TRBV27 | ASSFHGLGGTQY
TRBJ2-2 | TRBV7-8 | ASSYVELANTGELF
TRBJ2-7 | TRBV6-2/TRBV6-3 | ASMPYRDRELYEQY
TRBJ2-7 | TRBV12-3/TRBV12-4 | ASQFGFVQY
TRBJ1-1 | TRBV4-1 | ASSQDQGSGTEAF
TRBJ2-2 | TRBV7-2 | ASSLVGGGLNTGELF
TRBJ2-2 | TRBV5-1 | ASSSQGATGELF
TRBJ1-1 | TRBV6-2/TRBV6-3 | AGRRGDGIMNTEAF
TRBJ1-3 | TRBV30 | AWGADRGHGNTIY
TRBJ1-1 | TRBV2 | ASSVMGHTEAF
TRBJ1-2 | TRBV4-2 | ASAGTSNYGYT
TRBJ1-4 | TRBV15 | ATSGGRGTNEKLF
TRBJ1-2 | TRBV7-8 | ASSSMTGPQLTYGYT
TRBJ2-1 | TRBV6-2/TRBV6-3 | ASRTSGGYEQF
TRBJ2-3 | TRBV6-2/TRBV6-3 | ASSYSLQRGGKDTQY
NA | TRBV12-3/TRBV12-4 | ASRSRDNQETQF
TRBJ1-2 | TRBV7-2 | ASSSTVTYGYT
TRBJ1-4 | TRBV6-5 | ASSYAYRGSNEKLF
TRBJ2-3 | TRBV7-9 | ASSLGVVSLTDTQY
TRBJ1-3 | TRBV29-1 | SVANSGNTIY
TRBJ1-3 | TRBV5-1 | ASSSDGRTGNTIY
TRBJ2-7 | TRBV5-1 | ASTPLFNSYEQY
TRBJ2-1 | TRBV7-7 | ASSLGLVAVNEQF